A single sample is the source of the 28 T cell receptor beta chains below, sequenced in a study of cytomegalovirus exposure and HLA in healthy donors. A multiplex PCR was run with 60 Vbeta primers and 13 Jbeta primers. Measured with immunoSEQ multiplex PCR; TCRdb has only the in-frame clones, and not every one. The data show over 75,000 clones, 84% seen once. Sequenced input: PBMCs. Source of these receptors: a woman between 45 and 60 years old in good health and CMV-seronegative.

The V gene is TRBV28, the J gene TRBJ2-1; D might be TRBD1 (5 bases). This CDR3 is 14 amino acids long. V shed 5 bases and J shed 1 base, with 9 bases lying between them. From germline, CDR1 is MDHEN and CDR2 SYDVKM. CDR3 protein: CASSRTGSYNEQFF. In DNA form, the CDR3 reads TGTGCCAGCAGTCGTACAGGTTCCTACAATGAGCAGTTCTTC. Supplemented by reference TRBV28 and TRBJ2-1, the full variable domain reads DVKVTQSSRYLVKRTGEKVFLECVQDMDHENMFWYRQDPGLGLRLIYFSYDVKMKEKGDIPEGYSVSREKKERFSLILESASTNQTSMYLCASSRTGSYNEQFFGPGTRLTVL.

In DNA form, the CDR3 reads TGTGCCAGCAGCCTCGGGACAGGGGGTGGGATTCAGTACTTC. Its translation is CASSLGTGGGIQYF. The chain links TRBV6-1 to TRBJ2-4; 11 nucleotides agree with TRBD1. V was clipped by 6 bases and J by 10 bases; unmatched bases: 8. This CDR3 has 14 amino acids. Germline V gives CDR1 MNHNS, CDR2 SASEGT.

This clone was detected only a few times. The chain recombines TRBV4-3 with TRBJ1-2; TRBD1 matches 8 bases. Germline V gene lookup returns CDR1 LGHNA and CDR2 YSLEER. The CDR3 contains 15 residues. Trimming removed 2 bases from V and 0 bases from J; junction bases left unmatched: 2. CDR3 loop: CASSQRQGTNYGYTF. The CDR3 region has the DNA TGCGCCAGCAGCCAAAGACAGGGGACTAACTATGGCTACACCTTC.

V and J are TRBV14 and TRBJ1-1; 7 nucleotides agree with TRBD1. The junction had 6 bases not matched to a gene; V was cut back by 4 bases and J by 1 base. Germline lookup yields CDR1 SGHDN and CDR2 FVKESK. CDR3 length: 15 amino acids. The CDR3 DNA reads as TGTGCCAGCAGCCCCCGACAGGGCCCGAACACTGAAGCTTTCTTT. It translates to CASSPRQGPNTEAFF.

This clone was counted between two and nine times. This sequence joins TRBV29-1 and TRBJ2-1; possible D gene TRBD1, 5 bases. The germline V gene has CDR1 SQVTM and CDR2 ANQGSEA. V lost 0 bases and J 5 bases, leaving 11 bases between the germline ends. The CDR3 contains 14 residues. The CDR3 sequence is CSVEDRQLNNEQFF. For the CDR3, the DNA is TGCAGCGTTGAAGATCGACAGCTCAACAATGAGCAGTTCTTC.

The V call is TRBV7-3, the J call TRBJ2-5; D perhaps matches TRBD1 (6 bases). Trimming removed 5 bases at V and 3 bases at J, with 13 bases between. The length of the CDR3 is 14 residues. From germline, CDR1 is SGHTA and CDR2 FQGTGA. The CDR3 here is CASSRVGGEETQYF. In DNA form, the CDR3 reads TGTGCCAGCAGCCGGGTAGGGGGAGAAGAGACCCAGTACTTC.

This chain joins TRBV19 and TRBJ1-4, with D uncertain. Germline V gene sequence: CDR1 LNHDA, CDR2 SQIVND (reference sequence). The CDR3 sequence is 14 residues long. Trimming took off 1 base at V and 7 bases at J, with 10 bases between the two ends. The CDR3 region has the DNA TGTGCCAGTAGTATAGCGGGAAGCGGTGAAAAACTGTTTTTT. It translates to CASSIAGSGEKLFF.

The DNA for the CDR3 is TGTGCCAGCAGCTTAGGACAGGGCCGCTACGAGCAGTACTTC. Translating it yields CASSLGQGRYEQYF. This chain uses TRBV13 with TRBJ2-7; D might be TRBD1 (6 bases). Between the trimmed V and J ends, which lost 0 bases and 3 bases, there was a span of 9 bases. The CDR3 length is 14 residues. Germline CDR1 reads PRHDT; CDR2 reads FYEKMQ (reference sequence).

The chain employs TRBV29-1 and TRBJ2-5, with D perhaps TRBD2 (5 bases). The CDR3 runs to 12 residues. With 7 bases removed from V and 3 bases from J, the gap between germline ends came to 12 bases. Germline V gene data show CDR1 as SQVTM and CDR2 as ANQGSEA. The CDR3 sequence is CSAEGQEETQYF. The CDR3 DNA reads TGCAGCGCCGAGGGCCAAGAAGAGACCCAGTACTTC.

The V and J genes are TRBV5-1 and TRBJ1-1; 8 nucleotides align to TRBD1. After removal of 4 bases from V and 3 bases from J, the junction contained 2 bases not matched to a gene. Germline-derived CDR1 and CDR2 are SGHRS and YFSETQ. CDR3 length: 13 amino acids. CDR3 sequence (DNA): TGCGCCAGCAGCAAGACAGGGGACACTGAAGCTTTCTTT. It translates to CASSKTGDTEAFF.

The genes are TRBV6-1 and TRBJ2-7, with TRBD2 matching 8 bases. The CDR3 length is 15 residues. Germline assignment: CDR1 MNHNS and CDR2 SASEGT. V dropped 1 base and J dropped 0; count of bases not matched to a gene: 2. The CDR3 here is CASSEGLASSYEQYF. CDR3 DNA sequence: TGTGCCAGCAGTGAAGGACTAGCGAGCTCCTACGAGCAGTACTTC.

The genes are TRBV2 and TRBJ2-7, with D tentatively TRBD1 (6 bases). Trimming pared 5 bases from V and 5 bases from J, leaving 7 bases between. The CDR3 length is 11 residues. The germline CDR1 and CDR2 sequences are SNHLY and FYNNEI. The CDR3 region has the DNA TGTGCCAGCAGTTACAGGGACGAGCAGTACTTC. It yields the protein CASSYRDEQYF. The whole variable domain, filled in from reference TRBV2 and TRBJ2-7, reads EPEVTQTPSHQVTQMGQEVILRCVPISNHLYFYWYRQILGQKVEFLVSFYNNEISEKSEIFDDQFSVERPDGSNFTLKIRSTKLEDSAMYFCASSYRDEQYFGPGTRLTVT.

The J gene is TRBJ1-4, the V gene TRBV10-1, with D possibly matching TRBD1 (6 bases). In germline, CDR1 is WNHNN, CDR2 SYGVQD (reference sequence). The CDR3 loop spans 14 amino acids. V was pared by 8 bases and J by 0 bases, with 10 bases between. The CDR3 DNA reads as TGCGCCAGCGACAGGAGAACAACTAATGAAAAACTGTTTTTT. This codes for CASDRRTTNEKLFF.

The chain carries TRBV18 and TRBJ1-1; no firm D call. Trimming pared 1 base from V and 1 base from J, leaving 10 bases between. This CDR3 contains 15 residues. Looked up from germline, CDR1 is KGHSH and CDR2 is LQKENI. CDR3 protein: CASSPRFQENTEAFF. CDR3 sequence (DNA): TGTGCCAGCTCACCACGGTTTCAGGAGAACACTGAAGCTTTCTTT.

This rearrangement joins TRBV18 to TRBJ1-5; a possible D gene is TRBD1 (5 bases). The CDR3 sequence is 15 residues long. V was clipped by 1 base and J by 0 bases, with 7 bases between them. Germline V gives CDR1 KGHSH, CDR2 LQKENI. DNA of the CDR3: TGTGCCAGCTCACCACATACAGGTAGCAATCAGCCCCAGCATTTT. Translated: CASSPHTGSNQPQHF.

The chain combines TRBV11-2 with TRBJ2-7, with 8 positions matching TRBD1. CDR1 is SGHAT and CDR2 is FQNNGV in the germline V gene. This CDR3 comprises 13 residues. Losses at the gene ends were 6 bases for V and 3 bases for J; bases not matched to a gene: 4. CDR3 sequence (DNA): TGTGCCAGCAGACAGGGGGGCATCTACGAGCAGTACGTC. This sequence encodes CASRQGGIYEQYV.

The J gene is TRBJ1-1, the V gene TRBV5-4, with D maybe TRBD1 (6 bases). The CDR3 is made up of 16 amino acids. Germline V gives CDR1 SGHNT, CDR2 YYREEE (reference sequence). V gave up 4 bases and J gave up 0 bases, with 16 bases separating them. This CDR3 is CASSPGGRELNTEAFF. In DNA form, the CDR3 reads TGTGCCAGCAGCCCGGGGGGCAGGGAATTGAACACTGAAGCTTTCTTT. Complete variable domain (other parts from reference TRBV5-4 and TRBJ1-1): ETGVTQSPTHLIKTRGQQVTLRCSSQSGHNTVSWYQQALGQGPQFIFQYYREEENGRGNFPPRFSGLQFPNYSSELNVNALELDDSALYLCASSPGGRELNTEAFFGQGTRLTVV.

V gene TRBV7-8 combines with J gene TRBJ2-1; TRBD1 matches 7 bases. The CDR3 consists of 13 residues. V dropped 5 bases and J dropped 15; count of bases not matched to a gene: 13. Looked up from germline, CDR1 is SGHVS and CDR2 is FQNEAQ. The DNA of the CDR3 is TGTGCCAGCAGCCCTTCCCTAGACAGGGACGTGTTCTTC. It encodes CASSPSLDRDVFF.

The chain recombines TRBV4-3 with TRBJ2-2; TRBD2 matches 9 bases. In germline, CDR1 is LGHNA, CDR2 YSLEER. The CDR3 has 17 residues. V dropped 0 bases and J dropped 4; count of bases not matched to a gene: 6. The CDR3 sequence is CASSQEVLAGRTGELFF. CDR3 DNA sequence: TGCGCCAGCAGCCAAGAGGTTCTAGCGGGGCGCACCGGGGAGCTGTTTTTT.

In its sample, this clone was seen a few times. The chain recombines TRBV5-1 with TRBJ2-2; weak D call: TRBD2 (6 bases). CDR1 is SGHRS, CDR2 YFSETQ, per germline. The V and J ends lost 0 bases and 2 bases respectively, with 8 bases between them. The CDR3 sequence is 15 residues long. CDR3 sequence: CASSLVGGNTGELFF. DNA for the CDR3: TGCGCCAGCAGCTTGGTGGGGGGAAACACCGGGGAGCTGTTTTTT.

The gene calls are TRBV18 and TRBJ2-1; 7 nucleotides match TRBD2. Germline CDR1 is KGHSH and CDR2 is LQKENI. CDR3 length: 14 residues. V lost 2 bases, J lost 6 bases, and 4 bases stayed unmatched. CDR3 DNA: TGTGCCAGCTCACCAATAGCTAGCGGCAATGAGCAGTTCTTC. It yields the protein CASSPIASGNEQFF. The variable domain in full, with the rest retrieved from reference TRBV18 and TRBJ2-1, is NAGVMQNPRHLVRRRGQEARLRCSPMKGHSHVYWYRQLPEEGLKFMVYLQKENIIDESGMPKERFSAEFPKEGPSILRIQQVVRGDSAAYFCASSPIASGNEQFFGPGTRLTVL.

Turning to this clone: An end of the junction does not agree with germline; a read error may underlie this. The same CDR3 arises from other DNA sequences in this sample as well. The CDR3 DNA follows: TGTGCCTGGAGTGTGAAACAGGCTAATTCCCCCCTCCACTTT. This codes for CAWSVKQANSPLHF. The chain employs TRBV30 and TRBJ1-6; D perhaps matches TRBD1 (5 bases). Per germline, CDR1 GTSNPN and CDR2 SVGIG (reference sequence). CDR3 length equals 14 residues.

This chain uses TRBV5-1 with TRBJ1-1, with 8 bases aligning to TRBD1. The CDR3 contains 14 residues. Germline trimming cut 1 base from V and 3 bases from J; bases unmatched to any gene: 2. Germline V gene sequence: CDR1 SGHRS, CDR2 YFSETQ. For the CDR3, the DNA is TGCGCCAGCAGCTTGACAGGGGGAGACACTGAAGCTTTCTTT. Residues: CASSLTGGDTEAFF. Together with reference TRBV5-1 and TRBJ1-1, the CDR3 gives the full variable domain: KAGVTQTPRYLIKTRGQQVTLSCSPISGHRSVSWYQQTPGQGLQFLFEYFSETQRNKGNFPGRFSGRQFSNSRSEMNVSTLELGDSALYLCASSLTGGDTEAFFGQGTRLTVV.

The chain is built from TRBV18 and TRBJ2-3; D gene uncertain. The CDR3 sequence is 14 residues long. Germline V gene data show CDR1 as KGHSH and CDR2 as LQKENI. The V end was cut by 5 bases, the J end by 0 bases, with 9 bases between. The DNA for the CDR3 is TGTGCCAGCTCAGCAAGCTCTAGCACAGATACGCAGTATTTT. Translating gives CASSASSSTDTQYF.

The chain links TRBV27 to TRBJ1-1; 7 positions agree with TRBD1. V dropped 2 bases and J dropped 11; count of bases not matched to a gene: 14. Looked up from germline, CDR1 is MNHEY and CDR2 is SMNVEV (reference sequence). CDR3 size: 15 residues. As DNA, the CDR3 is TGTGCCAGCAGTTTAGCGCCGGGACAGCTTGCGGAGGCTTTCTTT. It translates to CASSLAPGQLAEAFF.

The chain employs TRBV27 and TRBJ2-2, with D perhaps TRBD1 (5 bases). Looked up from germline, CDR1 is MNHEY and CDR2 is SMNVEV (reference sequence). The CDR3 length is 15 residues. V dropped 4 bases and J dropped 2 bases, with 11 bases sitting between them. The CDR3 region has the DNA TGTGCCAGCAGTTGGGTGCAGGGAAACACCGGGGAGCTGTTTTTT. This codes for CASSWVQGNTGELFF.

The chain has TRBV7-9 and TRBJ2-5, with 13 bases fitting TRBD2. The CDR3 is made up of 16 amino acids. The V segment lost 5 bases and the J segment 7 bases; nucleotides outside the gene matches: 10. Germline V gene data show CDR1 as SEHNR and CDR2 as FQNEAQ (reference sequence). The CDR3 spells CASSLGTSGTGGTQYF. As DNA, the CDR3 is TGTGCCAGCAGCCTCGGGACTAGCGGGACGGGGGGGACCCAGTACTTC.

The chain uses TRBV7-2 and TRBJ1-1; maybe TRBD1 (6 bases). CDR1 and CDR2 from the germline V gene are SGHTA and FQGNSA. This CDR3 is built from 14 residues. Deletions cut 3 bases from V and 2 bases from J, with 10 bases between. The DNA for the CDR3 is TGTGCCAGCAGCTTCTGGGGGCGAAACACTGAAGCTTTCTTT. It yields the protein CASSFWGRNTEAFF.